This T cell receptor (beta chain) was found in a study of shared clonotypes between healthy human individuals. Study-wide points: The naive CD4 repertoires of a few donors were compared, and approximately 4.7% of clonotypes were shared.

Splitting of CD4+ cells produced CD45RA+ naive and CD45RA-negative memory subsets. Each cell subset's genomic DNA was divided evenly among several immunoSEQ plates. The input for sorted-subset replicate PCRs was about 0.2 ug DNA, about 29,000 T cell genomes. TCRdb keeps only in-frame clones here, not all; method: immunoSEQ multiplex PCR. The sample yields 1,400,000 or so clones, approximately 98.5% seen once. A note on this clone: The antigen remains undetermined.

Germline V gene data show CDR1 as MDHEN and CDR2 as SYDVKM. There are 14 residues in the CDR3. V dropped 3 bases and J dropped 7 bases, with 15 bases sitting between them. The gene calls are TRBV28 and TRBJ1-2; D uncertain. The sequenced sample was naive CD4+ T cells sorted from blood. Subset reported: CD45RA+ positively selected. This clonotype was obtained from a man younger than 40 in good health. The CDR3 protein is CASSFIAGKGGYTF. The CDR3 nucleotides read TGTGCCAGCAGTTTTATAGCGGGGAAGGGTGGCTACACCTTC.